A selection of T cell receptor beta chains follows, all from one sample in a study of blood T cell repertoires in COVID-19. Sequencing used immunoSEQ multiplex PCR; TCRdb keeps in-frame clones, though not all of them. The table lists just over 75,000 clones, 80% of them singletons. The sample taken for sequencing was peripheral blood. Receptors originate from a man aged 60-69 years with active or convalescent COVID-19. Each CDR3 is given with its conserved first and last residue. The D gene is left open where the match is weak. The size field is filled for only some rows; it gives once, few, many or a size class.

D: TRBD1
size: NA
J: TRBJ2-5
V: TRBV15
DNA: TGTGCCACCAGCAGCGGACAGGGGGCGGGGGAGACCCAGTACTTC
CDR3: CATSSGQGAGETQYF

D: TRBD1
size: NA
J: TRBJ1-2
V: TRBV6-5
DNA: TGTGCCAGCAGTCGGACAGGGGTCTATGGCTACACCTTC
CDR3: CASSRTGVYGYTF

D: NA
size: NA
J: TRBJ1-4
V: TRBV7-9
DNA: TGTGCCAGCAGCTTAGGATTATCCATGGAAGGGGCTAATGAAAAACTGTTTTTT
CDR3: CASSLGLSMEGANEKLFF

D: NA
size: NA
J: TRBJ1-3
V: TRBV6-6
DNA: TGTGCCAGCAGTAGGGGTTTAACTGGAAACACCATATATTTT
CDR3: CASSRGLTGNTIYF

D: TRBD1
size: NA
J: TRBJ1-2
V: TRBV20-1
DNA: TGCAGTGCTAGTAGGGTCGGACAGGGTAACTATGGCTACACCTTC
CDR3: CSASRVGQGNYGYTF

D: TRBD1
size: NA
J: TRBJ1-3
V: TRBV5-4
DNA: TGTGCCAGCAGTTGGGCCCAGGGGGCGGCTGGAAACACCATATATTTT
CDR3: CASSWAQGAAGNTIYF

D: TRBD1
size: few
J: TRBJ1-6
V: TRBV6-2/TRBV6-3
DNA: TGTGCCAGCAGTTACTCACCCGGGACAGTTCTGAGCTCCTATAATTCACCCCTCCACTTT
CDR3: CASSYSPGTVLSSYNSPLHF

D: TRBD1
size: NA
J: TRBJ1-2
V: TRBV29-1
DNA: TGCAGCGTTGAGAGGGGACAGGGTGTCAGTGGCTACACCTTC
CDR3: CSVERGQGVSGYTF

D: TRBD1
size: NA
J: TRBJ1-2
V: TRBV9
DNA: TGTGCCAGCAGCGCAGACCGGTTTGGGACAGGGGCCGGCTACACCTTC
CDR3: CASSADRFGTGAGYTF

D: NA
size: NA
J: TRBJ2-3
V: TRBV24-1
DNA: TGTGCCACCAGTGATCCCTCCGGCACAGATACGCAGTATTTT
CDR3: CATSDPSGTDTQYF

D: TRBD2
size: NA
J: TRBJ2-7
V: TRBV5-4
DNA: TGTGCCAGCAGCTTGGCCGGGGCTAGCGGTCTTTACGAGCAGTACTTC
CDR3: CASSLAGASGLYEQYF

D: NA
size: NA
J: TRBJ1-2
V: TRBV4-3
DNA: TGCGCCAGCAGCCAAGCAGGGGCCAACTATGGCTACACCTTC
CDR3: CASSQAGANYGYTF

D: TRBD1
size: NA
J: TRBJ1-1
V: TRBV5-6
DNA: TGTGCCAGCAGCCTCAGGACAGGGGTGCTTACTGAAGCTTTCTTT
CDR3: CASSLRTGVLTEAFF

D: TRBD2
size: NA
J: TRBJ2-1
V: TRBV10-3
DNA: TGTGCCATCAGTGATAGCGGGGGGGGGAACAATGAGCAGTTCTTC
CDR3: CAISDSGGGNNEQFF

D: NA
size: NA
J: TRBJ1-4
V: TRBV25-1
DNA: TGTGCCAGCAGTGAATGGACAGCACCTCCAACTAATGAAAAACTGTTTTTT
CDR3: CASSEWTAPPTNEKLFF

D: NA
size: NA
J: TRBJ1-5
V: TRBV3-1/TRBV3-2
DNA: TGTGCCAGCAGCCAAGGGGGGGGTCAGCCCCAGCATTTT
CDR3: CASSQGGGQPQHF

D: NA
size: once
J: TRBJ2-5
V: TRBV3-1/TRBV3-2
DNA: TGTGCCAGCAGTTTCCGGGTCCCTCGAGAGACCCAGTACTTC
CDR3: CASSFRVPRETQYF

D: TRBD2
size: once
J: TRBJ2-2
V: TRBV10-3
DNA: TGTGCCATCAGTGGATCAGCGGGGGTGAACACCGGGGAGCTGTTTTTT
CDR3: CAISGSAGVNTGELFF

D: TRBD2
size: NA
J: TRBJ2-7
V: TRBV13
DNA: TGTGCCAGCAGCTTGGGACTAGCGGGGGGGCGCACCTACGAGCAGTACTTC
CDR3: CASSLGLAGGRTYEQYF

D: NA
size: NA
J: TRBJ1-1
V: TRBV6-2/TRBV6-3
DNA: TGTGCCAGCAGTCTCAACCTGGGGGGTTTGGACACTGAAGCTTTCTTT
CDR3: CASSLNLGGLDTEAFF

D: NA
size: NA
J: TRBJ1-1
V: TRBV29-1
DNA: TGCAGCGTTTTGTCCCCTCGGGACACTGAAGCTTTCTTT
CDR3: CSVLSPRDTEAFF

D: NA
size: NA
J: TRBJ1-5
V: TRBV27
DNA: TGTGCCAGCAGTTTAAGTCGCAGGGGTAACAATCAGCCCCAGCATTTT
CDR3: CASSLSRRGNNQPQHF

D: NA
size: NA
J: TRBJ2-2
V: TRBV4-2
DNA: TGTGCCAGCAGCCAAGGTGTCCGTCCTGTCGGGGAGCTGTTTTTT
CDR3: CASSQGVRPVGELFF

D: TRBD1
size: NA
J: TRBJ1-2
V: TRBV4-2
DNA: TGTGCCAGCAGCGGCCGGGACAGGGGGGGAGGCTACACCTTC
CDR3: CASSGRDRGGGYTF

D: TRBD1
size: NA
J: TRBJ2-2
V: TRBV5-1
DNA: TGCGCCAGCAGCTTGGTCAGGGGGCGAGCTACCGGGGAGCTGTTTTTT
CDR3: CASSLVRGRATGELFF

D: NA
size: NA
J: TRBJ1-2
V: TRBV5-5
DNA: TGTGCCAGCAGGACCGGGGGGGCACACGGCTACACCTTC
CDR3: CASRTGGAHGYTF

D: NA
size: NA
J: TRBJ1-5
V: TRBV2
DNA: TGTGCCAGCAGTCAGGGGAGCAATCAGCCCCAGCATTTT
CDR3: CASSQGSNQPQHF

D: NA
size: few
J: TRBJ2-2
V: TRBV7-9
DNA: TGTGCCAGCAGCTTAGCCGGGGTAGCCGGGGAGCTGTTTTTT
CDR3: CASSLAGVAGELFF

D: TRBD2
size: NA
J: TRBJ2-7
V: TRBV6-2/TRBV6-3
DNA: TGTGCCAGCAGTGATAGCGGGGGCTCCTACGAGCAGTACTTC
CDR3: CASSDSGGSYEQYF

D: TRBD1
size: NA
J: TRBJ2-3
V: TRBV2
DNA: TGTGCCAGCAGCGATTCAGGGGGCGCTAGCACAGATACGCAGTATTTT
CDR3: CASSDSGGASTDTQYF

D: NA
size: NA
J: TRBJ2-2
V: TRBV19
DNA: TGTGCCAGTCGACATGGTGGGCCCGGGGAGCTGTTTTTT
CDR3: CASRHGGPGELFF

D: NA
size: few
J: TRBJ2-5
V: TRBV15
DNA: TGTGCCACCAGCAGACAACACCGGGCCGCCGTCGGACAGGAGACCCAGTACTTC
CDR3: CATSRQHRAAVGQETQYF

D: TRBD1
size: NA
J: TRBJ1-6
V: TRBV9
DNA: TGTGCCAGCAGCGCCCGGACAGGGACTGATTCACCCCTCCACTTT
CDR3: CASSARTGTDSPLHF

D: NA
size: NA
J: TRBJ2-1
V: TRBV7-3
DNA: TGTGCCAGCAGCTTAAAGGTAGAGGGGGTCCAGTTCTTC
CDR3: CASSLKVEGVQFF

D: TRBD2
size: NA
J: TRBJ2-1
V: TRBV5-1
DNA: TGCGCCAGCAGCGACCTAGCGGGCGCTTACAATGAGCAGTTCTTC
CDR3: CASSDLAGAYNEQFF

D: TRBD1
size: NA
J: TRBJ1-3
V: TRBV10-3
DNA: TGTGCCATCGGGGGACAGGGAGGCCCCTCTGGAAACACCATATATTTT
CDR3: CAIGGQGGPSGNTIYF

D: TRBD2
size: NA
J: TRBJ2-7
V: TRBV7-9
DNA: TGTGCCAGCAGCCCAAAGTGGACTAGCGGGGGATCTCGCTACGAGCAGTACTTC
CDR3: CASSPKWTSGGSRYEQYF

D: NA
size: NA
J: TRBJ2-7
V: TRBV4-3
DNA: TGCGCCAGCAGCCCCGTGCGGGGAGCCTACGAGCAGTACTTC
CDR3: CASSPVRGAYEQYF

D: TRBD1
size: few
J: TRBJ1-2
V: TRBV7-2
DNA: TGTGCCAGCAGCTTAAGCCCGGGACAGGGGAACTATGGCTACACCTTC
CDR3: CASSLSPGQGNYGYTF

D: NA
size: NA
J: TRBJ1-1
V: TRBV19
DNA: TGTGCCAGTAGTATGGGAATCTCCGGGGCTGAAGCTTTCTTT
CDR3: CASSMGISGAEAFF

D: TRBD1
size: NA
J: TRBJ2-7
V: TRBV6-2/TRBV6-3
DNA: TGTGCCAGCAGCCCACAGACAGGGACCTACGAGCAGTACTTC
CDR3: CASSPQTGTYEQYF

D: NA
size: NA
J: TRBJ1-2
V: TRBV14
DNA: TGTGCCAGCAGCCAAGGACAGTATGGCTACACCTTC
CDR3: CASSQGQYGYTF

D: TRBD1
size: NA
J: TRBJ1-5
V: TRBV2
DNA: TGTGCCAGCAGACCCGGGACAGGGGTTCAGCCCCAGCATTTT
CDR3: CASRPGTGVQPQHF

D: NA
size: once
J: TRBJ2-1
V: TRBV9
DNA: TGTGCCAGCAGCGGGAGGGGGGGCGGAAATGAGCAGTTCTTC
CDR3: CASSGRGGGNEQFF

D: TRBD1
size: NA
J: TRBJ2-7
V: TRBV5-6
DNA: TGTGCCAGCAGTACGTGGGACAGGGCCTACGAGCAGTACTTC
CDR3: CASSTWDRAYEQYF

D: NA
size: NA
J: TRBJ1-2
V: TRBV29-1
DNA: TGCAGCGTTGAAGATCTGGGCATCTATGGCTACACCTTC
CDR3: CSVEDLGIYGYTF

D: NA
size: NA
J: TRBJ1-6
V: TRBV2
DNA: TGTGCCAGCAGTCCTACGACCGGCGGCAATTCACCCCTCCACTTT
CDR3: CASSPTTGGNSPLHF

D: NA
size: NA
J: TRBJ2-1
V: TRBV5-1
DNA: TGCGCCAGCAGCGCGGGACGGGATGACAATGAGCAGTTCTTC
CDR3: CASSAGRDDNEQFF

D: TRBD1
size: NA
J: TRBJ2-3
V: TRBV2
DNA: TGTGCCAGCCGGTCGGCAGGGGGCCCAGATACGCAGTATTTT
CDR3: CASRSAGGPDTQYF

D: TRBD2
size: NA
J: TRBJ2-3
V: TRBV7-2
DNA: TGTGCCAGCAGCCTCCTAGCGGGGCCGCAGTATTTT
CDR3: CASSLLAGPQYF

D: NA
size: NA
J: TRBJ2-5
V: TRBV5-1
DNA: TGCGCCAGCAGCATTCGTACAGGAGAAGGGGAGACCCAGTACTTC
CDR3: CASSIRTGEGETQYF

D: NA
size: NA
J: TRBJ2-2
V: TRBV25-1
DNA: TGTGCCAGCAGTGAAAGAGGGATCGGGGAGCTGTTTTTT
CDR3: CASSERGIGELFF

D: TRBD1
size: NA
J: TRBJ2-3
V: TRBV29-1
DNA: TGCAGCGTTGACCGGACAGGGGTGCCAGATACGCAGTATTTT
CDR3: CSVDRTGVPDTQYF

D: NA
size: NA
J: TRBJ1-2
V: TRBV2
DNA: TGTGCCAGCAGGGAAAGAGACAGTCAAGGCTACACCTTC
CDR3: CASRERDSQGYTF

D: TRBD1
size: NA
J: TRBJ2-2
V: TRBV6-2/TRBV6-3
DNA: TGTGCCAGCAGTTGGGGCAGGGGGTCCGGGGAGCTGTTTTTT
CDR3: CASSWGRGSGELFF

D: NA
size: few
J: TRBJ2-3
V: TRBV11-2
DNA: TGTGCCAGCAGCTTAGGGGGCCTGAGCACAGATACGCAGTATTTT
CDR3: CASSLGGLSTDTQYF

D: NA
size: NA
J: TRBJ2-5
V: TRBV6-5
DNA: TGTGCCAGCGGACACCTCCAAGAGACCCAGTACTTC
CDR3: CASGHLQETQYF

D: TRBD1
size: once
J: TRBJ2-1
V: TRBV3-1/TRBV3-2
DNA: TGTGCCAGCAGCCATGCAACCGGGACAGGTTCCTACAATGAGCAGTTCTTC
CDR3: CASSHATGTGSYNEQFF

D: NA
size: NA
J: TRBJ1-2
V: TRBV7-2
DNA: TGTGCCAGCAGCCCCACCACCAGACAGGCCGACTATGGCTACACCTTC
CDR3: CASSPTTRQADYGYTF

D: NA
size: NA
J: TRBJ2-1
V: TRBV6-2/TRBV6-3
DNA: TGTGCCAGCAGTTATCGACGCGGTGAGCAGTTCTTC
CDR3: CASSYRRGEQFF